This entry lists 26 T cell receptor beta chains sequenced from one sample in a study of blood T cell repertoires in COVID-19. Clones were read by immunoSEQ multiplex PCR, and TCRdb kept only the in-frame ones, dropping some. The sample lists 490,000 or so clones, 88% seen once, with less than 2% in the top ten. The sequenced material came from PBMCs or T cells enriched from blood (not recorded which). The receptor source for this set is a woman in her 40s who had recovered from COVID-19.

This chain joins TRBV10-3 and TRBJ1-1, with a possible D match to TRBD1 (5 bases). Trimming removed 7 bases at V and 3 bases at J, with 21 bases between. Germline V gives CDR1 ENHRY, CDR2 SYGVKD. This CDR3 comprises 16 residues. The CDR3 is CAITLTEAGGDTEAFF. CDR3 sequence (DNA): TGTGCCATCACCTTAACAGAGGCCGGGGGGGACACTGAAGCTTTCTTT.

The chain joins TRBV29-1 to TRBJ2-1, with TRBD2 matching 11 bases. The CDR3 has 14 residues. Germline V gene lookup returns CDR1 SQVTM and CDR2 ANQGSEA. V was clipped by 4 bases and J by 7 bases; unmatched bases: 6. The CDR3: CSVGRLAGPNEQFF. For the CDR3, the DNA is TGCAGCGTTGGAAGACTAGCGGGGCCTAATGAGCAGTTCTTC.

The chain recombines TRBV18 with TRBJ1-3; TRBD1 matches at 12 bases. In germline, CDR1 is KGHSH, CDR2 LQKENI. Trimming removed 3 bases from V and 0 bases from J; junction bases left unmatched: 6. The CDR3 length is 18 residues. The CDR3 DNA sequence: TGTGCCAGCTCACCGGGACAGGGGGCTACCTTCTCTGGAAACACCATATATTTT. The encoded protein is CASSPGQGATFSGNTIYF.

V is TRBV5-4 and J is TRBJ2-7; 12 nucleotides line up with TRBD1. This CDR3 is built from 15 residues. The germline gives CDR1 SGHNT, CDR2 YYREEE (reference sequence). Trimming took 5 bases from V and 7 from J; bases not matched to a gene: 10. This chain's CDR3 is CASRKPGQGAREQYF. The CDR3 DNA is TGTGCCAGCAGGAAACCGGGACAGGGGGCGAGGGAGCAGTACTTC. Together with reference TRBV5-4 and TRBJ2-7, the CDR3 gives the full variable domain: ETGVTQSPTHLIKTRGQQVTLRCSSQSGHNTVSWYQQALGQGPQFIFQYYREEENGRGNFPPRFSGLQFPNYSSELNVNALELDDSALYLCASRKPGQGAREQYFGPGTRLTVT.

The chain carries TRBV7-2 and TRBJ2-1; 7 positions match TRBD1. Germline trimming cut 0 bases from V and 4 bases from J; bases unmatched to any gene: 3. Per germline, CDR1 SGHTA and CDR2 FQGNSA. The CDR3 extends over 15 amino acids. As DNA, the CDR3 is TGTGCCAGCAGCTTAGCGGACAGGAGATACAATGAGCAGTTCTTC. Translation gives CASSLADRRYNEQFF.

The rearrangement joins TRBV15 to TRBJ2-7; perhaps TRBD2 as D (5 bases). This CDR3 is built from 14 residues. Trimming took 2 bases from V and 6 from J, leaving 14 bases between them. The germline CDR1 and CDR2 sequences are LNHNV and YYDKDF (reference sequence). The CDR3 DNA is TGTGCCACCAGCAGACCCAGGAGGATTGCCGAGCAGTACTTC. It codes for CATSRPRRIAEQYF.

This rearrangement joins TRBV19 to TRBJ2-1; weak D call: TRBD1 (6 bases). Trimming shortened V by 5 bases and J by 0 bases, and 14 bases separated the two germline ends. The CDR3 has 16 amino acids. CDR1 and CDR2 from the germline V gene are LNHDA and SQIVND (reference sequence). The CDR3 nucleotides read TGTGCCAGTAGTCCGCCACTAGGGGGCTCCTACAATGAGCAGTTCTTC. As protein: CASSPPLGGSYNEQFF.

The gene calls are TRBV15 and TRBJ2-2; 9 bases align to TRBD1. CDR3 length: 15 amino acids. Germline CDR1 reads LNHNV; CDR2 reads YYDKDF (reference sequence). The V gene end was trimmed by 3 bases and the J gene end by 5 bases; junction bases not matched to a gene: 4. The CDR3 reads CATSRFGQGTGELFF. CDR3 DNA sequence: TGTGCCACCAGCAGGTTCGGACAGGGGACCGGGGAGCTGTTTTTT.

The V and J genes are TRBV5-1 and TRBJ2-5; D gene unclear. The CDR3 covers 13 residues. Trimming took 4 bases from V and 5 from J, leaving 12 bases between them. Germline CDR1 reads SGHRS; CDR2 reads YFSETQ. CDR3 sequence (DNA): TGCGCCAGCAGCCCCCGCAGCGTGGAGACCCAGTACTTC. Its translation is CASSPRSVETQYF.

This clone appeared once. The chain combines TRBV29-1 with TRBJ1-3; D gene uncertain. The CDR3 has 13 amino acids. Germline V gives CDR1 SQVTM, CDR2 ANQGSEA. Trimming stripped 4 bases from V and 3 bases from J, with 10 bases between. CDR3 residues: CSVGLGLGNTIYF. In DNA, the CDR3 is TGCAGCGTTGGGCTAGGACTTGGAAACACCATATATTTT.

V is TRBV4-3 and J is TRBJ2-3; D might be TRBD1 (6 bases). The germline gives CDR1 LGHNA, CDR2 YSLEER. The CDR3 extends over 16 amino acids. V was shortened by 0 bases and J by 5 bases, with 15 bases between the two germline ends. CDR3 sequence: CASSQDSQGNKDTQYF. CDR3 DNA sequence: TGCGCCAGCAGCCAAGATTCCCAGGGGAATAAAGATACGCAGTATTTT.

This chain joins TRBV10-1 and TRBJ1-1, with 9 bases lining up with TRBD1. Losses at the gene ends were 4 bases for V and 10 bases for J; bases not matched to a gene: 4. The CDR3 totals 12 residues. CDR1 and CDR2 (germline): WNHNN, SYGVQD (reference sequence). For the CDR3, the DNA is TGCGCCAGCAGTGTACAGGGGGCCGGAGCTTTCTTT. Protein: CASSVQGAGAFF.

This chain joins TRBV10-3 and TRBJ1-5, with 11 bases identical to TRBD1. Unmatched junction bases numbered 4, after V lost 6 bases and J lost 6 bases. The CDR3 has 14 amino acids. Germline lookup yields CDR1 ENHRY and CDR2 SYGVKD. DNA of the CDR3: TGTGCCATCAGGGGGACAGGGGGAAGTCAGCCCCAGCATTTT. It encodes CAIRGTGGSQPQHF.

This rearrangement joins TRBV7-2 to TRBJ1-4; a possible D gene is TRBD1 (5 bases). This CDR3 is 16 amino acids long. The V gene's germline CDR1 is SGHTA and CDR2 FQGNSA. The V end lost 2 bases, the J end lost 6 bases, and 16 bases lay between the germline ends. The CDR3 loop is CASSLFGAGLDEKLFF. DNA of the CDR3: TGTGCCAGCAGCTTATTTGGCGCAGGGTTAGATGAAAAACTGTTTTTT. Drawing the rest from reference TRBV7-2 and TRBJ1-4, the complete variable domain is GAGVSQSPSNKVTEKGKDVELRCDPISGHTALYWYRQSLGQGLEFLIYFQGNSAPDKSGLPSDRFSAERTGGSVSTLTIQRTQQEDSAVYLCASSLFGAGLDEKLFFGSGTQLSVL.

The chain employs TRBV5-5 and TRBJ1-2; 12 bases map to TRBD1. Germline loops: CDR1 SGHKS, CDR2 YYEKEE (reference sequence). Unmatched junction bases numbered 8, after V lost 0 bases and J lost 2 bases. The CDR3 is made up of 18 amino acids. CDR3 coding DNA: TGTGCCAGCAGCTTGGTCGCCGGGACAGGGGGCAAGAACTATGGCTACACCTTC. This codes for CASSLVAGTGGKNYGYTF.

This chain joins TRBV3-1 (or the pseudogene TRBV3-2) and TRBJ2-7; TRBD2 agrees at 13 bases. J lost 6 bases, V lost 1 base, and 6 bases had no gene match. Per the germline V gene, CDR1 is LGHDT and CDR2 is YNNKEL (reference sequence). The CDR3 has 16 residues. CDR3 DNA sequence: TGTGCCAGCAGCCAAGCGAGGACTAGCGGGAGTGGCGAGCAGTACTTC. Its protein is CASSQARTSGSGEQYF.

V and J are TRBV24-1 and TRBJ1-2; D is possibly TRBD1 (6 bases). V gave up 1 base and J gave up 3 bases, with 11 bases separating them. This CDR3 comprises 15 residues. Germline CDR1 is KGHDR and CDR2 is SFDVKD. The CDR3 nucleotides read TGTGCCACCAGTGATTTTCGGGGGGGCCACTATGGCTACACCTTC. Protein: CATSDFRGGHYGYTF.

The chain combines TRBV5-1 with TRBJ1-6; TRBD1 agrees at 8 bases. V gave up 4 bases and J gave up 8 bases; unmatched junction bases: 2. Germline values: CDR1 SGHRS, CDR2 YFSETQ. This CDR3 region has 13 residues. The CDR3 loop is CASSMGQDSPLHF. The CDR3 DNA sequence: TGCGCCAGCAGCATGGGACAGGATTCACCCCTCCACTTT.

CDR3 nucleotide sequence: TGTGCCAGCAGCCCTACCACAGGGGGCGCCGGTGGCTACACCTTC. Amino acids: CASSPTTGGAGGYTF. The V gene is TRBV7-2, the J gene TRBJ1-2; 9 nucleotides agree with TRBD1. Germline CDR1 is SGHTA and CDR2 is FQGNSA. The CDR3 loop spans 15 amino acids. V lost 5 bases and J lost 7; bases outside the gene matches: 11.

The chain joins TRBV11-2 to TRBJ1-1, with 7 positions matching TRBD1. V gave up 1 base and J gave up 0 bases; unmatched junction bases: 8. Germline V gene data show CDR1 as SGHAT and CDR2 as FQNNGV. The CDR3 is 17 residues long. This CDR3 is CASSLGQGGALNTEAFF. The CDR3 DNA reads as TGTGCCAGCAGCTTAGGACAGGGTGGGGCATTGAACACTGAAGCTTTCTTT.

The chain employs TRBV12-5 and TRBJ1-5; D is uncertain. V dropped 1 base and J dropped 6 bases, with 7 bases sitting between them. There are 13 residues in the CDR3. Germline V gives CDR1 LGHNT, CDR2 FRNRAP. CDR3 amino acids: CASGLAGFQPQHF. CDR3 DNA: TGTGCTAGTGGTTTGGCGGGTTTTCAGCCCCAGCATTTT.

The chain recombines TRBV5-4 with TRBJ2-7, with D perhaps matching TRBD1 (6 bases). The germline CDR1 and CDR2 sequences are SGHNT and YYREEE (reference sequence). The V and J ends lost 4 bases and 1 base respectively, with 12 bases between them. This CDR3 spans 14 amino acids. This CDR3 is CASSTDSGSYEQYF. In DNA form, the CDR3 reads TGTGCCAGCAGCACGGACAGCGGATCCTACGAGCAGTACTTC.

The chain has TRBV11-2 and TRBJ2-3, with TRBD1 matching over 9 bases. With V trimmed by 5 bases and J by 9 bases, 3 bases remained unmatched. The CDR3 extends over 12 amino acids. Germline values: CDR1 SGHAT, CDR2 FQNNGV. The CDR3 is CASSRTGVTQYF. CDR3 sequence (DNA): TGTGCCAGCAGCCGGACAGGGGTCACGCAGTATTTT.

The chain joins TRBV7-2 to TRBJ2-7; D might be TRBD1 (6 bases). Trimming cost V 6 bases and J 5 bases, with 17 bases left between them. Looked up from germline, CDR1 is SGHTA and CDR2 is FQGNSA. This CDR3 contains 14 residues. The CDR3 DNA reads TGTGCCAGCAGTCCCGACAGGACGATCGACGAGCAGTACTTC. It encodes CASSPDRTIDEQYF.

J is TRBJ1-1 and V is TRBV15; TRBD1 matches at 7 bases. From germline, CDR1 is LNHNV and CDR2 YYDKDF (reference sequence). The CDR3 loop spans 15 amino acids. J gave up 0 bases and V 0 bases, and 1 base lay outside the gene matches. CDR3: CATSREDRMNTEAFF. DNA for the CDR3: TGTGCCACCAGCAGAGAGGACAGGATGAACACTGAAGCTTTCTTT.

V gene TRBV4-3 combines with J gene TRBJ2-2; D is unclear. V shed 0 bases and J shed 6 bases, with 8 bases lying between them. This CDR3 contains 14 residues. Germline V gives CDR1 LGHNA, CDR2 YSLEER. The CDR3 here is CASSQDPRSGELFF. DNA of the CDR3: TGCGCCAGCAGCCAAGATCCGCGGTCCGGGGAGCTGTTTTTT.